These T cell receptor beta chains were read from a single sample in a study of T cell responses to AZD1222 COVID-19 vaccine. Measured with immunoSEQ multiplex PCR; TCRdb has only the in-frame clones, and not every one. This sample has 100,000 to 120,000 clones, with 70% to 90% found just once. The input for sequencing was peripheral blood, taken 28 days after the second AZD1222 dose. Receptor source: an adult who received the AZD1222 COVID-19 vaccine. Each CDR3 is given with its conserved first and last residue. Fields, in order: CDR3 length, clone size, V gene, J gene, D gene, CDR3 protein, CDR3 DNA. A D gene is named only where the DNA matches it firmly. The size entry is marked missing in some rows and otherwise reads once, few, many or a size class.

16	NA	TRBV6-1	TRBJ1-3	NA	CASSEFGGNSGNTIYF	TGTGCCAGCAGTGAATTCGGCGGAAACTCTGGAAACACCATATATTTT
13	NA	TRBV27	TRBJ1-4	NA	CASRAGDYEKLFF	TGTGCCAGCAGGGCAGGGGACTATGAAAAACTGTTTTTT
12	NA	TRBV12-3/TRBV12-4	TRBJ2-5	NA	CASTIFGETQYF	TGTGCCAGCACCATTTTCGGAGAGACCCAGTACTTC
15	NA	TRBV3-1/TRBV3-2	TRBJ1-5	NA	CASSQDLGSNQPQHF	TGTGCCAGCAGCCAAGATTTGGGTAGCAATCAGCCCCAGCATTTT
15	once	TRBV4-1	TRBJ2-5	TRBD1	CASSYTGGQQETQYF	TGCGCCAGCAGCTATACAGGGGGTCAACAAGAGACCCAGTACTTC
14	few	TRBV2	TRBJ2-2	NA	CASSEKRATGELFF	TGTGCCAGCAGTGAGAAGAGGGCCACCGGGGAGCTGTTTTTT
16	NA	TRBV11-3	TRBJ2-1	NA	CASSLEGGPPYNEQFF	TGTGCCAGCAGCTTAGAGGGCGGGCCCCCCTACAATGAGCAGTTCTTC
18	NA	TRBV4-1	TRBJ2-5	TRBD2	CASSQDTPAGRGGETQYF	TGCGCCAGCAGCCAAGATACCCCTGCAGGGAGGGGAGGAGAGACCCAGTACTTC
16	NA	TRBV5-1	TRBJ1-4	NA	CASSLGTQLGGEKLFF	TGCGCCAGCAGCTTGGGGACACAACTAGGGGGTGAAAAACTGTTTTTT
16	NA	TRBV6-6	TRBJ2-1	NA	CASSKGTGPLVGEQFF	TGTGCCAGCAGTAAAGGCACAGGCCCCCTCGTAGGTGAGCAGTTCTTC
11	NA	TRBV2	TRBJ1-2	NA	CASSPDYGYTF	TGTGCCAGCAGTCCGGACTATGGCTACACCTTC
16	NA	TRBV27	TRBJ1-1	NA	CASSLFSLTGNTEAFF	TGTGCCAGCAGTTTATTCTCCCTGACAGGGAACACTGAAGCTTTCTTT
14	NA	TRBV4-1	TRBJ1-1	NA	CASSPGGLGTEAFF	TGCGCCAGCAGCCCTGGTGGGCTGGGCACTGAAGCTTTCTTT
14	NA	TRBV21-1	TRBJ2-7	NA	CASTQDRGGYEQYF	TGTGCCAGCACCCAGGACCGCGGCGGATACGAGCAGTACTTC
13	NA	TRBV6-5	TRBJ1-2	TRBD1	CASSWGQSDGYTF	TGTGCCAGCAGTTGGGGACAGTCAGATGGCTACACCTTC
10	NA	TRBV2	TRBJ2-4	NA	CASRRNIQYF	TGTGCCAGCAGGCGAAACATTCAGTACTTC
17	NA	TRBV28	TRBJ2-6	NA	CASSWGDSLSGANVLTF	TGTGCCAGCAGTTGGGGGGACAGCCTCTCTGGGGCCAACGTCCTGACTTTC
12	NA	TRBV6-6	TRBJ1-4	NA	CASSSPGEKLFF	TGTGCCAGCAGTTCCCCGGGTGAAAAACTGTTTTTT
15	NA	TRBV7-9	TRBJ1-3	TRBD1	CASSLAGQGINTIYF	TGTGCCAGCAGCTTAGCGGGACAGGGAATTAACACCATATATTTT
14	NA	TRBV2	TRBJ2-2	NA	CASSEGVSTGELFF	TGTGCCAGCAGCGAGGGGGTATCCACCGGGGAGCTGTTTTTT
13	NA	TRBV19	TRBJ1-6	NA	CASSRGWDSPLHF	TGTGCCAGTAGTCGTGGTTGGGATTCACCCCTCCACTTT
14	NA	TRBV5-6	TRBJ1-4	NA	CASSLVHMREKLFF	TGTGCCAGCAGCTTGGTCCACATGAGGGAAAAACTGTTTTTT
20	NA	TRBV28	TRBJ1-4	NA	CASRQMGGELALRGSAKLFF	TGTGCCAGCAGACAGATGGGGGGGGAACTCGCTTTGCGGGGTAGTGCAAAACTGTTTTTT
12	once	TRBV19	TRBJ1-3	NA	CASKASGNTIYF	TGTGCCAGTAAGGCCTCTGGAAACACCATATATTTT
15	NA	TRBV11-2	TRBJ1-4	NA	CASSLEYQGNEKLFF	TGTGCCAGCAGCTTAGAATATCAGGGGAATGAAAAACTGTTTTTT
15	few	TRBV5-1	TRBJ1-1	TRBD1	CASSLLGQGGGIAFF	TGCGCCAGCAGCTTGCTAGGACAGGGCGGGGGAATAGCTTTCTTT
14	NA	TRBV3-1/TRBV3-2	TRBJ2-7	TRBD1	CASSQYGQGDEQYF	TGTGCCAGCAGCCAATACGGACAGGGCGACGAGCAGTACTTC
15	NA	TRBV5-5	TRBJ2-7	TRBD1	CASSLSATGTYEQYF	TGTGCCAGCAGCTTAAGCGCGACAGGGACCTACGAGCAGTACTTC
14	once	TRBV11-1	TRBJ1-1	NA	CASSLGNPRTEAFF	TGTGCCAGCAGCTTAGGGAACCCAAGGACTGAAGCTTTCTTT
19	NA	TRBV7-6	TRBJ2-2	TRBD2	CASSPLSRETRSVGGELFF	TGTGCCAGCAGCCCCCTTTCGCGGGAGACTCGGTCGGTTGGCGGGGAGCTGTTTTTT
14	NA	TRBV19	TRBJ1-2	NA	CASLDSGAGGGYTF	TGTGCCAGTTTGGACTCCGGGGCGGGTGGAGGCTACACCTTC
15	once	TRBV6-5	TRBJ2-3	NA	CASSIHRADTDTQYF	TGTGCCAGCAGTATCCACAGGGCGGACACAGATACGCAGTATTTT
14	NA	TRBV11-2	TRBJ2-7	NA	CASSWSSGGYEQYF	TGTGCCAGCAGCTGGTCCTCAGGTGGTTACGAGCAGTACTTC
15	NA	TRBV18	TRBJ1-1	NA	CASSPLGGANTEAFF	TGTGCCAGCTCACCCCTTGGAGGGGCTAACACTGAAGCTTTCTTT
15	NA	TRBV5-1	TRBJ1-1	NA	CASSYSGAGNTEAFF	TGCGCCAGCAGCTACTCGGGGGCGGGGAACACTGAAGCTTTCTTT
13	NA	TRBV5-1	TRBJ1-5	TRBD1	CASSADHRGPQHF	TGCGCCAGCAGCGCGGATCACAGGGGGCCCCAGCATTTT
16	NA	TRBV4-1	TRBJ1-4	NA	CASSQELQGSNEKLFF	TGCGCCAGCAGCCAAGAGTTACAGGGTAGTAATGAAAAACTGTTTTTT
14	NA	TRBV2	TRBJ1-2	NA	CASREDSSNYGYTF	TGTGCCAGCAGAGAGGACTCATCTAACTATGGCTACACCTTC
11	NA	TRBV2	TRBJ1-1	TRBD1	CALTGDTEAFF	TGTGCCCTCACAGGGGACACTGAAGCTTTCTTT